This T cell receptor beta chain derives from a study of beta chain features in type 1 diabetes. About the research overall: Cells sorted and examined across all samples totaled nearly 110,000,000.

The investigators reverse transcribed all of the isolated RNA, so they sequenced expressed TCRB transcripts. The protocol was immunoSEQ multiplex PCR, while the TCRdb copy is restricted to in-frame clones and leaves out a portion. The data show 810,000 or so clones, about a sixth seen once. With V trimmed by 5 bases and J by 5 bases, 13 bases remained unmatched. CDR3 length equals 17 residues. Looked up from germline, CDR1 is SGHTA and CDR2 is FQGNSA. This sequence joins TRBV7-2 and TRBJ2-3; 10 positions match TRBD2. Sequencing was done on a sample of naive CD4+ T cells from blood. This clonotype was obtained from a young woman in good health. CDR3 region: CASSLGLARANLDTQYF. In DNA form, the CDR3 reads TGTGCCAGCAGCCTGGGACTAGCGAGAGCGAATTTAGATACGCAGTATTTT.